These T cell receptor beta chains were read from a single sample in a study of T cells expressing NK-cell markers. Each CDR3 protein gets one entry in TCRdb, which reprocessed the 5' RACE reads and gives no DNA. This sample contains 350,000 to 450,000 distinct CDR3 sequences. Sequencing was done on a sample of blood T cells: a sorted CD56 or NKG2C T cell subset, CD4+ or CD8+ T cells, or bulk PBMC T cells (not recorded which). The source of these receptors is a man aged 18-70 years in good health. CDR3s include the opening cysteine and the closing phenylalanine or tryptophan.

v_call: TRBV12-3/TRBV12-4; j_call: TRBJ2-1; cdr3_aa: CASSFGTSGGARQFF
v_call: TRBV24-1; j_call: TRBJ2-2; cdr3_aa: CATNNAGGTGELFF
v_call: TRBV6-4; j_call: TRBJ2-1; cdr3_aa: CASSERGDNEQFF
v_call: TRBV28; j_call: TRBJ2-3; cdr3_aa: CASSPLAGFSLAADTQYF
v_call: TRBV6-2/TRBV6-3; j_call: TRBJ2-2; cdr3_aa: CASSPHRLIAGLTGELFF
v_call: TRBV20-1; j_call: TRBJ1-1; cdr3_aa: CSAYKDRANTEAFF
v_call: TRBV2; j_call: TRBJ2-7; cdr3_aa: CASTKAGAYEQYF
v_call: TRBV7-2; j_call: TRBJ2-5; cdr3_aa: CASSLKSRLAGGTQYF
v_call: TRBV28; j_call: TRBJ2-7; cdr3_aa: CASSSSFYEQYF
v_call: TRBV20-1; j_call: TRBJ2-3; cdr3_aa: CSVPKAGTTDTQYF